The 23 T cell receptor beta chains below all came from one sample that was sequenced in a study of T cell responses to AZD1222 COVID-19 vaccine. TCRdb's table, derived via immunoSEQ multiplex PCR, lists solely in-frame clones and lacks some. This table has around 140,000 clones, 65% to 90% appearing once. The sample here was peripheral blood, taken 28 days after the second dose of the MenACWY control vaccine. The receptors here all came from an adult who received the MenACWY meningococcal vaccine as a control.

V and J are TRBV3-1 (or the pseudogene TRBV3-2) and TRBJ1-1, with 8 bases aligning to TRBD1. With 5 bases clipped from V and 4 bases from J, the junction kept 6 bases outside the gene matches. The CDR3 totals 14 residues. Germline V gene sequence: CDR1 LGHDT, CDR2 YNNKEL (reference sequence). CDR3 sequence: CASSFGQGSTEAFF. DNA for the CDR3: TGTGCCAGCAGCTTCGGACAGGGCAGCACTGAAGCTTTCTTT.

The chain recombines TRBV19 with TRBJ1-5; unclear D gene. Germline CDR1 LNHDA, CDR2 SQIVND (reference sequence). The CDR3 totals 16 residues. The V and J ends lost 7 bases and 2 bases respectively, with 18 bases between them. Here the CDR3 reads CASTSYPIAGNQPQHF. The CDR3 bases are TGTGCCAGTACCTCATATCCCATTGCGGGCAATCAGCCCCAGCATTTT.

The J gene is TRBJ2-2, the V gene TRBV2, with D tentatively TRBD2 (5 bases). There are 11 residues in the CDR3. V lost 7 bases and J lost 6, with 6 bases in between. The germline CDR1 and CDR2 sequences are SNHLY and FYNNEI. CDR3: CASKRAGELFF. DNA of the CDR3: TGTGCCAGCAAGAGGGCCGGGGAGCTGTTTTTT.

V is TRBV19 and J is TRBJ1-1, with TRBD1 matching 9 bases. This CDR3 has 17 residues. Unmatched junction bases numbered 18, after V lost 6 bases and J lost 7 bases. Germline loops: CDR1 LNHDA, CDR2 SQIVND (reference sequence). Here the CDR3 DNA reads TGTGCCAGTAGCCGGAAGGGGGGACAGGGCCGGTGGGGTGAAGCTTTCTTT. This translates into CASSRKGGQGRWGEAFF.

This clone was seen a handful of times. The rearrangement joins TRBV11-3 to TRBJ2-6; D perhaps matches TRBD2 (5 bases). This CDR3 is 15 amino acids long. Germline CDR1 SGHNT, CDR2 YENEEA. With 7 bases removed from V and 1 base from J, the gap between germline ends came to 11 bases. The CDR3 nucleotides are TGTGCCAGCACCGTGGGAGAGTCTGGGGCCAACGTCCTGACTTTC. This translates into CASTVGESGANVLTF.

This chain connects TRBV29-1 to TRBJ1-6; TRBD1 matches 8 bases. The CDR3 loop spans 13 amino acids. The germline gives CDR1 SQVTM, CDR2 ANQGSEA. V trimming: 4 bases; J trimming: 8 bases; junction bases outside the gene matches: 4. The CDR3 coding sequence is TGCAGCGTTGGACAGGGGAGGGATTCACCCCTCCACTTT. Its translation is CSVGQGRDSPLHF.

The chain joins TRBV4-3 to TRBJ2-7, with 8 positions matching TRBD2. Trimming cost V 0 bases and J 5 bases; bases outside gene matches: 6. The CDR3 loop spans 15 amino acids. Germline-derived CDR1 and CDR2 are LGHNA and YSLEER. CDR3: CASSQDLSGSDEQYF. DNA of the CDR3: TGCGCCAGCAGCCAAGACCTGAGCGGGAGTGACGAGCAGTACTTC.

The rearrangement joins TRBV11-2 to TRBJ2-2; D perhaps matches TRBD1 (6 bases). The CDR3 is made up of 16 amino acids. V lost 1 base and J 4 bases, leaving 13 bases between the germline ends. Germline loops: CDR1 SGHAT, CDR2 FQNNGV. CDR3 coding DNA: TGTGCCAGCAGCTTAGTCCGGACAGCCCTCACCGGGGAGCTGTTTTTT. Translated: CASSLVRTALTGELFF.

This chain joins TRBV5-1 and TRBJ1-1; weak D call: TRBD1 (6 bases). The germline CDR1 and CDR2 sequences are SGHRS and YFSETQ. The CDR3 runs to 12 residues. Trimming left V 7 bases short and J 0 bases short, with 7 bases between. The CDR3 region has the DNA TGCGCCAGCCAGGGGATGAACACTGAAGCTTTCTTT. Its protein is CASQGMNTEAFF.

V usage is TRBV14 and J usage is TRBJ1-1; D possibly corresponds to TRBD1 (6 bases). CDR3 length: 13 residues. CDR1 is SGHDN and CDR2 is FVKESK in the germline V gene. V lost 4 bases and J lost 7, with 13 bases in between. CDR3 in DNA: TGTGCCAGCAGCCGAAGACAGGCACTTGAAGCTTTCTTT. Translation gives CASSRRQALEAFF. Complete variable domain (other parts from reference TRBV14 and TRBJ1-1): EAGVTQFPSHSVIEKGQTVTLRCDPISGHDNLYWYRRVMGKEIKFLLHFVKESKQDESGMPNNRFLAERTGGTYSTLKVQPAELEDSGVYFCASSRRQALEAFFGQGTRLTVV.

The V gene is TRBV2, the J gene TRBJ1-1, with D perhaps TRBD1 (6 bases). Trimming pared 4 bases from V and 3 bases from J, leaving 9 bases between. The germline V gene encodes CDR1 SNHLY and CDR2 FYNNEI. The CDR3 sequence is 13 residues long. The CDR3 DNA is TGTGCCAGCAGTGGGGGGGGCTACACTGAAGCTTTCTTT. Encoded protein: CASSGGGYTEAFF.

Turning to this clone: At one of its ends the junction is not consistent with the germline gene, which may arise from a read error. The chain links TRBV19 to TRBJ2-7, with 8 positions matching TRBD1. Germline CDR1 is LNHDA and CDR2 is SQIVND (reference sequence). The CDR3 has 10 amino acids. The CDR3 loop is CASRGDRKVF. CDR3 bases: TGTGCCAGTAGGGGGGACAGGAAGGTTTTC.

V and J are TRBV20-1 and TRBJ2-1; weak D call: TRBD1 (5 bases). The V and J ends lost 5 bases and 9 bases respectively, with 11 bases between them. The CDR3 totals 11 residues. Germline CDR1 and CDR2: DFQATT and SNEGSKA (reference sequence). The DNA for the CDR3 is TGCAGTGCTGCTCTAGGGGCTGAGCAGTTCTTC. Translating it yields CSAALGAEQFF.

V gene TRBV10-2 combines with J gene TRBJ1-3, with TRBD1 identical over 9 bases. V shed 0 bases, J shed 8 bases, and the junction held 2 bases outside the gene matches. The germline V gene has CDR1 WSHSY and CDR2 SAAADI. The CDR3 is made up of 14 amino acids. The CDR3 loop is CASSESQGADTIYF. The CDR3 coding sequence is TGCGCCAGCAGTGAGTCACAGGGGGCTGACACCATATATTTT.

The J gene is TRBJ1-5, the V gene TRBV10-3; D possibly corresponds to TRBD1 (6 bases). There are 17 residues in the CDR3. The germline V gene has CDR1 ENHRY and CDR2 SYGVKD. V shed 0 bases and J shed 3 bases, with 15 bases lying between them. CDR3: CAISESKGTPDNQPQHF. CDR3 nucleotides: TGTGCCATCAGTGAGTCGAAGGGGACACCCGACAATCAGCCCCAGCATTTT.

This sequence joins TRBV5-1 and TRBJ2-7; no clear D. CDR1 and CDR2 from the germline V gene are SGHRS and YFSETQ. The CDR3 is made up of 12 amino acids. The V end was cut by 1 base, the J end by 2 bases, with 4 bases between. CDR3 in amino acids: CASSLSAYEQYF. In DNA form, the CDR3 reads TGCGCCAGCAGCTTGTCGGCCTACGAGCAGTACTTC.

The rearrangement joins TRBV27 to TRBJ2-5, with a possible D match to TRBD1 (5 bases). The CDR3 has 13 residues. Between the trimmed V and J ends, which lost 3 bases and 5 bases, there was a span of 10 bases. Germline V lookup: CDR1 MNHEY, CDR2 SMNVEV (reference sequence). CDR3 bases: TGTGCCAGCAGTTTCAGGGTTCGGGAGACCCAGTACTTC. Residues: CASSFRVRETQYF.

The chain employs TRBV3-1 (or the pseudogene TRBV3-2) and TRBJ1-6; possibly TRBD1 for D (5 bases). The CDR3 length is 16 residues. The V gene's germline CDR1 is LGHDT and CDR2 YNNKEL (reference sequence). Deletions cut 5 bases from V and 6 bases from J, with 17 bases between. CDR3 protein: CASSSRVSQGNSPLHF. For the CDR3, the DNA is TGTGCCAGCAGCTCCCGGGTTTCTCAGGGTAATTCACCCCTCCACTTT.

The gene calls are TRBV5-4 and TRBJ1-1; D might be TRBD1 (5 bases). Between the trimmed V and J ends, which lost 4 bases and 6 bases, there was a span of 13 bases. The CDR3 sequence is 13 residues long. In germline, CDR1 is SGHNT, CDR2 YYREEE (reference sequence). The CDR3 sequence is CASSLQQAAEAFF. CDR3 DNA sequence: TGTGCCAGCAGCCTCCAACAGGCAGCTGAAGCTTTCTTT.

The chain combines TRBV5-5 with TRBJ1-3; no firm D call. Trimming shortened V by 3 bases and J by 0 bases, and 16 bases separated the two germline ends. Germline V lookup: CDR1 SGHKS, CDR2 YYEKEE (reference sequence). This CDR3 has 17 residues. The CDR3: CASSSPLDGYSGNTIYF. The DNA of the CDR3 is TGTGCCAGCAGCTCCCCCTTGGACGGGTACTCTGGAAACACCATATATTTT.

The rearrangement uses TRBV2 and TRBJ1-1; TRBD1 matches at 7 bases. Germline V lookup: CDR1 SNHLY, CDR2 FYNNEI. The CDR3 is 13 residues long. The ends lost 6 bases at V and 0 bases at J; junction bases unmatched: 1. DNA for the CDR3: TGTGCCAGCAGAGGACAGGTGAACACTGAAGCTTTCTTT. It yields the protein CASRGQVNTEAFF.

The chain combines TRBV27 with TRBJ1-4; D is unclear. CDR3 size: 13 residues. CDR1 MNHEY and CDR2 SMNVEV come from the germline V gene (reference sequence). V lost 6 bases and J lost 0, with 5 bases in between. CDR3 protein: CASRLATNEKLFF. The CDR3 nucleotides read TGTGCCAGCAGACTCGCAACTAATGAAAAACTGTTTTTT.

This chain joins TRBV12-3 or TRBV12-4 and TRBJ2-3; maybe TRBD2 (6 bases). The V end was cut by 6 bases, the J end by 8 bases, with 12 bases between. CDR3 size: 12 residues. For the CDR3, the DNA is TGTGCCAGCAGCCTCGGGGGAAGTACGCAGTATTTT. It codes for CASSLGGSTQYF.